These 7 T cell receptor beta chains came from one sample sequenced in a study of human T cells and chemical hapten exposure. Time point: patch test 1, 2 weeks after DPC sensitization. Regarding treatment: therapeutic diphenylcyclopropenone sensitization with weekly scalp DPC. TCRdb fed the RACE reads into MiXCR, producing one record per CDR3 protein. The sample lists fewer than 200,000 distinct CDR3 sequences; approximately 20% were seen once. This specimen was whole blood, taken in connection with sensitization to the hapten diphenylcyclopropenone (DPC). The receptors stem from a woman between 50 and 59 years old with alopecia areata. Some clones in this sample may be carry-over from other donors' samples.

The count of this clonotype is one. Germline and junction disagree at one end, which may indicate a read error. The chain couples TRBV12-3 or TRBV12-4 to TRBJ1-5; 7 nucleotides align to TRBD1. There are 13 residues in the CDR3. This chain's CDR3 is CASSLTLAGGEDF. The CDR3 region has the DNA TGTGCCAGCAGTTTGACTCTGGCAGGGGGTGAGGATTTT.

This clonotype was found a few times. The J gene is TRBJ1-1, the V gene TRBV7-9, with D hard to call. The CDR3 sequence is 11 residues long. V was cut by 3 bases and J by 5 bases, with 4 bases left in between. Germline values: CDR1 SEHNR, CDR2 FQNEAQ (reference sequence). CDR3 loop: CASSFETEAFF. For the CDR3, the DNA is TGTGCCAGCAGCTTTGAAACTGAAGCTTTCTTT.

This chain uses TRBV5-1 with TRBJ2-1; D uncertain. V was cut by 0 bases and J by 0 bases, with 7 bases left in between. This CDR3 region has 15 residues. Germline V gives CDR1 SGHRS, CDR2 YFSETQ. CDR3 sequence: CASSLVVSSYNEQFF. CDR3 sequence (DNA): TGCGCCAGCAGCTTGGTTGTGAGCTCCTACAATGAGCAGTTCTTC. The full variable domain, rest sourced from reference TRBV5-1 and TRBJ2-1, is KAGVTQTPRYLIKTRGQQVTLSCSPISGHRSVSWYQQTPGQGLQFLFEYFSETQRNKGNFPGRFSGRQFSNSRSEMNVSTLELGDSALYLCASSLVVSSYNEQFFGPGTRLTVL.

This clonotype appeared a few times. The chain couples TRBV20-1 to TRBJ2-1; 10 bases are shared with TRBD1. This CDR3 comprises 13 residues. V lost 5 bases, J lost 8 bases, and 6 bases stayed unmatched. Germline lookup yields CDR1 DFQATT and CDR2 SNEGSKA (reference sequence). CDR3: CSARTGGVDEQFF. CDR3 in DNA: TGCAGTGCTCGGACAGGGGGGGTAGATGAGCAGTTCTTC.

The chain joins TRBV29-1 to TRBJ2-4; weak D call: TRBD1 (5 bases). Per the germline V gene, CDR1 is SQVTM and CDR2 is ANQGSEA. The CDR3 contains 12 residues. Deletions cut 8 bases from V and 1 base from J, with 9 bases between. The CDR3 is CSFQGAKNIQYF. In DNA, the CDR3 is TGCAGCTTCCAGGGCGCCAAAAACATTCAGTACTTC. Drawing the rest from reference TRBV29-1 and TRBJ2-4, the complete variable domain is SAVISQKPSRDICQRGTSLTIQCQVDSQVTMMFWYRQQPGQSLTLIATANQGSEATYESGFVIDKFPISRPNLTFSTLTVSNMSPEDSSIYLCSFQGAKNIQYFGAGTRLSVL.

This clonotype was detected only a few times. This rearrangement joins TRBV6-1 to TRBJ2-7, with 10 bases aligning to TRBD1. The CDR3 is 15 amino acids. Trimming took 6 bases from V and 4 from J; bases not matched to a gene: 9. CDR1 and CDR2 from the germline V gene are MNHNS and SASEGT. DNA for the CDR3: TGTGCCAGCAGAGGACAGGGGGAGAGGAGATACGAGCAGTACTTC. This sequence encodes CASRGQGERRYEQYF.

The chain employs TRBV11-1 and TRBJ2-5; TRBD2 matches 14 bases. The V gene end was trimmed by 5 bases and the J gene end by 5 bases; junction bases not matched to a gene: 7. The length of the CDR3 is 16 residues. Germline V gene sequence: CDR1 SGHAT, CDR2 FQDESV (reference sequence). In DNA form, the CDR3 reads TGTGCCAGCAGCCTAACGGGACTAGCGGGGGCGGAGACCCAGTACTTC. Residues: CASSLTGLAGAETQYF. The variable domain in full, completed from reference TRBV11-1 and TRBJ2-5, reads EAEVAQSPRYKITEKSQAVAFWCDPISGHATLYWYRQILGQGPELLVQFQDESVVDDSQLPKDRFSAERLKGVDSTLKIQPAELGDSAMYLCASSLTGLAGAETQYFGPGTRLLVL.